The present TCR beta chain was sequenced within a study of blood T cell repertoires in COVID-19. On the study more broadly: The United States, Italy and Spain provided the acute and convalescent COVID-19 samples. From T cells, B-cell-depleted T cells, or PBMCs came the material, which was cDNA or gDNA.

In Seattle, patients joined the study during active infection and were tracked longitudinally. Original handling: How many nucleated cells were present was estimated from reference gene primer amplification. The method was immunoSEQ multiplex PCR; TCRdb's version includes in-frame clones alone and lacks a portion of them. Clone size and V and J calls were adopted from that table, with D and trimming inferred from the DNA. Of roughly 400,000 clones in the sample, over 75% were seen once. The sequenced material came from peripheral blood. The sequence came from a woman aged 60-75 years with COVID-19, enrolled during active disease.

The CDR3 loop reads CASSIEGRDRNIQYF. In nucleotides, the CDR3 is TGTGCCAGTAGTATAGAAGGGAGGGATAGAAACATTCAGTACTTC. This sequence joins TRBV19 and TRBJ2-4; 7 nucleotides align to TRBD2. Germline V gene data show CDR1 as LNHDA and CDR2 as SQIVND (reference sequence). Trimming removed 0 bases from V and 6 bases from J; junction bases left unmatched: 5. This CDR3 comprises 15 residues. Full variable domain (outside the CDR3, taken from reference TRBV19 and TRBJ2-4): DGGITQSPKYLFRKEGQNVTLSCEQNLNHDAMYWYRQDPGQGLRLIYYSQIVNDFQKGDIAEGYSVSREKKESFPLTVTSAQKNPTAFYLCASSIEGRDRNIQYFGAGTRLSVL.